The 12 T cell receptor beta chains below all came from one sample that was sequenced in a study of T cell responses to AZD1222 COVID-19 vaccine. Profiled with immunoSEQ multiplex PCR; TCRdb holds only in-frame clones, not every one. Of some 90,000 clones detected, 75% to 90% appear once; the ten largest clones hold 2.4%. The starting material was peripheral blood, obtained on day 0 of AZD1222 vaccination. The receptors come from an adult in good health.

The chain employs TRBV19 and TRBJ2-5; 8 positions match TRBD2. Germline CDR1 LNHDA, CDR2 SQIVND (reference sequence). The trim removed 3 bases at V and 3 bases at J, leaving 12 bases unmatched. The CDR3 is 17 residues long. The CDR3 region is CASSILGSGRGEETQYF. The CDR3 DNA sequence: TGTGCCAGTAGTATTTTGGGAAGCGGGAGAGGCGAAGAGACCCAGTACTTC.

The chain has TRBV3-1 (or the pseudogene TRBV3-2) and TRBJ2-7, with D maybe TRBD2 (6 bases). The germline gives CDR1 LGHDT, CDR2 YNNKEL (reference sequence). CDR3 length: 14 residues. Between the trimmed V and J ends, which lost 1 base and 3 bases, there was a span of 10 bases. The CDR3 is CASSQVVGGYEQYF. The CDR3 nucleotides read TGTGCCAGCAGCCAAGTTGTGGGAGGCTACGAGCAGTACTTC.

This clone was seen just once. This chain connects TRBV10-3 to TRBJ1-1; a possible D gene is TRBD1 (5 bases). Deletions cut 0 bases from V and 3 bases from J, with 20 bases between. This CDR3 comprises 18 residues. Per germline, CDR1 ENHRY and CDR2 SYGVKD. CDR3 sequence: CAISESKFFRDADTEAFF. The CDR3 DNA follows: TGTGCCATCAGTGAGTCTAAATTCTTCAGGGACGCGGACACTGAAGCTTTCTTT.

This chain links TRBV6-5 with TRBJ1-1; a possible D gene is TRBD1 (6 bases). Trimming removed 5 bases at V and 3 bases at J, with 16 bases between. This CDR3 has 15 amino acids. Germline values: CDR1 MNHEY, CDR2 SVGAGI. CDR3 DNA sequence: TGTGCCAGCAGTCCGTCGGGGGGCGAGGACACTGAAGCTTTCTTT. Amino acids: CASSPSGGEDTEAFF.

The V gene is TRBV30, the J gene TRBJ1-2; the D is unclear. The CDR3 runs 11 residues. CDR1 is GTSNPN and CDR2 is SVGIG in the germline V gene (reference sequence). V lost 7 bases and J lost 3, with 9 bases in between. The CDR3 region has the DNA TGTGCCTCGTGGGTGCACTATGGCTACACCTTC. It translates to CASWVHYGYTF. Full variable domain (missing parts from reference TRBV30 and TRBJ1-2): SQTIHQWPATLVQPVGSPLSLECTVEGTSNPNLYWYRQAAGRGLQLLFYSVGIGQISSEVPQNLSASRPQDRQFILSSKKLLLSDSGFYLCASWVHYGYTFGSGTRLTVV.

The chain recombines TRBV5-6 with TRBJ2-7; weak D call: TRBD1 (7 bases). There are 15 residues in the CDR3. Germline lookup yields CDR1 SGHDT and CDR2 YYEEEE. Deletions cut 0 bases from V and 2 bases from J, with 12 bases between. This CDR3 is CASSLGQGLAYEQYF. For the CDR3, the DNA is TGTGCCAGCAGCTTGGGACAGGGACTGGCCTACGAGCAGTACTTC.

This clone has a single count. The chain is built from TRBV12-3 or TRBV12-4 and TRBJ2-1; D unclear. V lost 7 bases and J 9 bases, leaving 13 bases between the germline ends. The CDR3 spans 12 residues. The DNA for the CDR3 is TGTGCCAGCACCTACGAGTGGGGTGAGCAGTTCTTC. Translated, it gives CASTYEWGEQFF.

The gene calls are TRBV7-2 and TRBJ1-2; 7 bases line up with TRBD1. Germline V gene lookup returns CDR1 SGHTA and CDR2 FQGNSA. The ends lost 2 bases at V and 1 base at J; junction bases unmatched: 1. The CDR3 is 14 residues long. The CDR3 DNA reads TGTGCCAGCAGCTTACACAGGGGTAACTATGGCTACACCTTC. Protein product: CASSLHRGNYGYTF.

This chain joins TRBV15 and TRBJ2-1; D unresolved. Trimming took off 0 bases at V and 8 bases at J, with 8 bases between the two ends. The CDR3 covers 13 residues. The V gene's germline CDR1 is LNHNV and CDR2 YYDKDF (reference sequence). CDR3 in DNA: TGTGCCACCAGCAGAGATGTAGAGGATGAGCAGTTCTTC. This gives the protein CATSRDVEDEQFF.

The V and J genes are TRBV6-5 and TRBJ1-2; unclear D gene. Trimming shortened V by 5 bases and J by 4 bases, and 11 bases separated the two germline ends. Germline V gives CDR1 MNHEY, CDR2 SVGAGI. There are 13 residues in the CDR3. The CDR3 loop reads CASSPAQLYGYTF. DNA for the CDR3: TGTGCCAGCAGTCCCGCACAGCTCTATGGCTACACCTTC.

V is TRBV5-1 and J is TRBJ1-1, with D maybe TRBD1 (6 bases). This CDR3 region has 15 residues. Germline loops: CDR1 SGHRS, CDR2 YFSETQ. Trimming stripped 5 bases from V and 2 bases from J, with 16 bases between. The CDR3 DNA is TGCGCCAGCAGTTCGCCGGGACACATCAACACTGAAGCTTTCTTT. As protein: CASSSPGHINTEAFF.

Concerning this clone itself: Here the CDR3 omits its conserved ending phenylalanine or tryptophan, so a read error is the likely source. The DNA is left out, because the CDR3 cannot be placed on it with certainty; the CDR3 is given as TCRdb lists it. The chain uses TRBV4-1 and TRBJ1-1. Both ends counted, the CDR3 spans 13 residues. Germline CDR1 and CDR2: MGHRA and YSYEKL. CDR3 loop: CASSQEGGRTWGV.